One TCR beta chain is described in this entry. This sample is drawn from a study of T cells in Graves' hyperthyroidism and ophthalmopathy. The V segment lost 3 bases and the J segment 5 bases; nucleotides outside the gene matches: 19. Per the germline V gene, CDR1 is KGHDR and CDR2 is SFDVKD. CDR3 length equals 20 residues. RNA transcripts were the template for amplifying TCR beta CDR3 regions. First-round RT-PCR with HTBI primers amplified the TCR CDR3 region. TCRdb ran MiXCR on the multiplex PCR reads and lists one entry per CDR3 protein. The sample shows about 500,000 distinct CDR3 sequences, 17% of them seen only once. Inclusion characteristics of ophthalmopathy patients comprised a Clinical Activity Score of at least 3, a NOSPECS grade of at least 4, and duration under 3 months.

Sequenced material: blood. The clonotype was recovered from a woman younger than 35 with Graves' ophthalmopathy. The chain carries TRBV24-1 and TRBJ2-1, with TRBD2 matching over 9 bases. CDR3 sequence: CATSDGETSGHTKPHNEQFF. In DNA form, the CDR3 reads TGTGCCACCAGTGATGGCGAAACTAGCGGGCACACAAAACCCCACAATGAGCAGTTCTTC.